This TCR beta chain is from a study of blood T cell repertoires in COVID-19. The wider study: Collection of acute and convalescent COVID-19 samples took place in the United States, Italy and Spain. PBMCs, B-cell-depleted T cells, or T cells provided the cDNA or gDNA that made up the material.

Profiled with immunoSEQ multiplex PCR; TCRdb holds only in-frame clones, not every one. Altogether around 330,000 clones are present, 89% being singletons, with the ten largest covering about 5.2%. Resolution of symptoms, clearance, or two negative PCRs was present in recovered Cohort 3 donors. With V trimmed by 6 bases and J by 5 bases, 4 bases remained unmatched. Germline-derived CDR1 and CDR2 are MDHEN and SYDVKM. The CDR3 runs 14 residues. Specimen: PBMCs or T cells enriched from blood (not recorded which). This receptor was obtained from a man aged 60 to 69 who had recovered from COVID-19. V gene TRBV28 combines with J gene TRBJ1-4, with TRBD1 identical over 9 bases. CDR3 amino acids: CASRTGGANEKLFF. As DNA, the CDR3 is TGTGCCAGCAGAACAGGGGGCGCGAATGAAAAACTGTTTTTT. The full variable domain, in which reference TRBV28 and TRBJ1-4 provide the parts outside the CDR3, is DVKVTQSSRYLVKRTGEKVFLECVQDMDHENMFWYRQDPGLGLRLIYFSYDVKMKEKGDIPEGYSVSREKKERFSLILESASTNQTSMYLCASRTGGANEKLFFGSGTQLSVL.